The T cell receptor beta chain under discussion was sequenced for a study of shared clonotypes between healthy human individuals. Samples underwent the assay at deep level. Produced via immunoSEQ multiplex PCR; TCRdb's table is partial and in-frame only. The sample includes approximately 2.1 million clones, about 92% of them seen just once. To note about this clone: Its specificity is unknown.

General observations from the study: The authors sampled blood alone, and tissue repertoires likely differ.

Germline V lookup: CDR1 SGHTA, CDR2 FQGTGA. The CDR3 has 15 amino acids. With 2 bases clipped from V and 6 bases from J, the junction kept 3 bases outside the gene matches. The sample taken for sequencing was naive CD4+ T cells from PBMCs. Subset: CD45RA+ positively selected. The chain recombines TRBV7-3 with TRBJ2-7; TRBD2 matches at 14 bases. This clonotype originated in a young man in good health. Some clones in this sample may be carry-over from other donors' samples. This CDR3 reads CASSLEGTSGSEQYF. In DNA form, the CDR3 reads TGTGCCAGCAGCTTAGAAGGGACTAGCGGGAGCGAGCAGTACTTC.